This TCR beta chain was sequenced in a study of OX40 agonist ivuxolimab in advanced cancers. As regards this clone: The antigen is not known.

Study findings and constraints: The authors also found low normalized T-cell clonal expansion in some nonresponders.

TCRdb's table, derived via immunoSEQ multiplex PCR, lists solely in-frame clones and lacks some. Of about 61,000 clones in the sample, approximately 86% were seen once. Trimming stripped 2 bases from V and 7 bases from J, with 8 bases between. This CDR3 is built from 12 residues. Germline CDR1 reads KGHSH; CDR2 reads LQKENI. The V gene is TRBV18, the J gene TRBJ1-1; TRBD1 might be the D (5 bases). The TCR originated in an adult with an advanced solid tumor such as melanoma, head and neck, liver or kidney cancer. This sample comprised CD4+ or CD8+ T cells sorted from blood, obtained in a trial of the OX40 agonist ivuxolimab. The CDR3 reads CASSPDQGEAFF. The CDR3 DNA sequence: TGTGCCAGCTCACCAGATCAGGGTGAAGCTTTCTTT. The full variable domain, in which reference TRBV18 and TRBJ1-1 provide the parts outside the CDR3, is NAGVMQNPRHLVRRRGQEARLRCSPMKGHSHVYWYRQLPEEGLKFMVYLQKENIIDESGMPKERFSAEFPKEGPSILRIQQVVRGDSAAYFCASSPDQGEAFFGQGTRLTVV.